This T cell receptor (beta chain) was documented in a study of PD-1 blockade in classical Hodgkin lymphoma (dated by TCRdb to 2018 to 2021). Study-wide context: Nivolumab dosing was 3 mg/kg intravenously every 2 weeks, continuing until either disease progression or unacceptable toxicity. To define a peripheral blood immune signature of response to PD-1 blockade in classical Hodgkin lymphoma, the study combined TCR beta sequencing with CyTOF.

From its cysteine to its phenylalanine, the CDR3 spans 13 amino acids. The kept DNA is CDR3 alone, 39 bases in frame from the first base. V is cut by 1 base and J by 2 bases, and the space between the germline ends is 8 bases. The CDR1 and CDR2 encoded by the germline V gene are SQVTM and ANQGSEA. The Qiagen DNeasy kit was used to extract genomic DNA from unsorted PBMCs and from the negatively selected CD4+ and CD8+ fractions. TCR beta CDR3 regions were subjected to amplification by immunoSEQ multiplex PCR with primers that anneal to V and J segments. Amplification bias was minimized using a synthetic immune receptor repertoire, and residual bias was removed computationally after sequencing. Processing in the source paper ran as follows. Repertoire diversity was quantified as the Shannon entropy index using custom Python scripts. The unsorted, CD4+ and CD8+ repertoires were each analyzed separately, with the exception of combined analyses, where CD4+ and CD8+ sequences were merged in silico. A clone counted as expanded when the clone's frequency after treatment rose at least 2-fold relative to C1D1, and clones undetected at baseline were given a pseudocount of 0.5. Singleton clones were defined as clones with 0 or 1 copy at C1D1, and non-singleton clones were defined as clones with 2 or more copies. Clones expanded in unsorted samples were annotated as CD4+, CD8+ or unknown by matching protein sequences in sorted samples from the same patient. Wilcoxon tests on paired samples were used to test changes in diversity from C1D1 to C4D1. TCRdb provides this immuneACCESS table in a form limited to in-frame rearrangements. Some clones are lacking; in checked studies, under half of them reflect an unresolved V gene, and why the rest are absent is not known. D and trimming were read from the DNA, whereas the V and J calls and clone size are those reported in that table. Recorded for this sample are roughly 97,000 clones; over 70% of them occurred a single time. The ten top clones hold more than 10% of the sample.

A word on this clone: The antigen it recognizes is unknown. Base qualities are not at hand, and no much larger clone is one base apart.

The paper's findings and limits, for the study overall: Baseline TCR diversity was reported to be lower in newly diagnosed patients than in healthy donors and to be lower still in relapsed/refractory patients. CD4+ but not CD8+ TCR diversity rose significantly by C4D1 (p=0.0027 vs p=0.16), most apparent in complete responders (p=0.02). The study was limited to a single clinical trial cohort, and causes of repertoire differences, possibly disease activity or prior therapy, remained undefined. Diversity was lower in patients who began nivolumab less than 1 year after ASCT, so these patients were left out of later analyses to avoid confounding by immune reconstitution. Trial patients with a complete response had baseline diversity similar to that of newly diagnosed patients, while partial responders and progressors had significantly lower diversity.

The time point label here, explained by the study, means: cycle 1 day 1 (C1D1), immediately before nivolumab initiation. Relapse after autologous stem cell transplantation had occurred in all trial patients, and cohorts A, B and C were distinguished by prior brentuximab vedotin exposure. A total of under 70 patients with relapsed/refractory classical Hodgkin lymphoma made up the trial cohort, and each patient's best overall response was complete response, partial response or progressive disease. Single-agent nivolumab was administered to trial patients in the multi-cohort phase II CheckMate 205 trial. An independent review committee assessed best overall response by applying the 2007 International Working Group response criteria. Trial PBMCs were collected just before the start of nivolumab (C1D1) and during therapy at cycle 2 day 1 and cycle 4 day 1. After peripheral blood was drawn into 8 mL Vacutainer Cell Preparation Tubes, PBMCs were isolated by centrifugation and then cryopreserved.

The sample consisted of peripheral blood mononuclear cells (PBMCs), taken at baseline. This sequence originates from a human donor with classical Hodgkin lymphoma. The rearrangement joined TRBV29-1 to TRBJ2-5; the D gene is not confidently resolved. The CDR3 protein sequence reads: CSVEGVQQETQYF. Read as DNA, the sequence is TGCAGCGTTGAAGGGGTTCAGCAAGAGACCCAGTACTTC.